This T cell receptor beta chain was sequenced for a study of cytomegalovirus exposure and HLA in healthy donors. Findings and limits, study-wide: An analysis done earlier found most TCR beta V segments productive about 90% or about 30% of the time. Among the CMV-associated chains, a few were confirmed in vitro as specific for CMV antigens. The majority of CMV-associated TCR beta chains were reported as apparently HLA-restricted in a later analysis. Relative to the approximately 630-donor mean, N-insertions were reportedly fewer in an Asian-associated ancestry cluster in a later analysis.

In regard to this clone: Its specificity is not known.

Germline values: CDR1 MRHNA, CDR2 SNTAGT. CDR3 size: 16 residues. With V trimmed by 4 bases and J by 1 base, 6 bases remained unmatched. The PCR was carried out with 60 Vbeta primers and 13 Jbeta primers. Assay used: immunoSEQ multiplex PCR; TCRdb lists only in-frame clones, some missing. The table records around 120,000 clones, 60% to 85% of them present only once. The sequenced sample was PBMCs. The gene calls are TRBV6-4 and TRBJ2-1, with 8 bases that match TRBD2. The source of this sequence is a man younger than 45 in good health and CMV-seronegative. The CDR3 nucleotides are TGTGCCAGCAGTGCGGATTCGGGGGGGTCCTACAATGAGCAGTTCTTC. Translated, it gives CASSADSGGSYNEQFF.